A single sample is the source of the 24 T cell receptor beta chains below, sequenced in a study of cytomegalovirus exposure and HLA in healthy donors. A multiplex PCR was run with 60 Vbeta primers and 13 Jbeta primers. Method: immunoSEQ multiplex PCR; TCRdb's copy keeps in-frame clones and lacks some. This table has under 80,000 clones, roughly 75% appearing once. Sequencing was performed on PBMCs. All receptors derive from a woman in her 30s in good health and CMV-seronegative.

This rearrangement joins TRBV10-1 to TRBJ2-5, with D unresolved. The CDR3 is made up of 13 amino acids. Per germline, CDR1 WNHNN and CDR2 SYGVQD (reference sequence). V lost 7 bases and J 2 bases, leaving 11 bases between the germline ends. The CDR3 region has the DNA TGCGCCAGCACAGGATCTCCACAAGAGACCCAGTACTTC. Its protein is CASTGSPQETQYF.

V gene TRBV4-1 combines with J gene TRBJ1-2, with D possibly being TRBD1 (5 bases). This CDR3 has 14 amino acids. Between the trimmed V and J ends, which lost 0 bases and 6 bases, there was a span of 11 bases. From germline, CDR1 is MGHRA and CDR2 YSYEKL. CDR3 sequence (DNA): TGCGCCAGCAGCCAAGATGCGGGGCCGGATGGCTACACCTTC. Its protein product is CASSQDAGPDGYTF.

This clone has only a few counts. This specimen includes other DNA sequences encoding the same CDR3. The CDR3, as DNA: TGTGCCAGCAGTTTTTCAGGAAATCAGCCCCAGCATTTT. As protein: CASSFSGNQPQHF. The chain recombines TRBV27 with TRBJ1-5; D gene unclear. The germline V gene encodes CDR1 MNHEY and CDR2 SMNVEV (reference sequence). The length of the CDR3 is 13 residues. Trimming removed 3 bases at V and 4 bases at J, with 7 bases between.

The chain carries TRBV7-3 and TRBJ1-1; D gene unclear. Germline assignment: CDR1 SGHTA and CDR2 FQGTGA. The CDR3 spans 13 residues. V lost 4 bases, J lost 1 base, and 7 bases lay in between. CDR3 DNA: TGTGCCAGCAGCTATTCAGGGAACACTGAAGCTTTCTTT. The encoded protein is CASSYSGNTEAFF.

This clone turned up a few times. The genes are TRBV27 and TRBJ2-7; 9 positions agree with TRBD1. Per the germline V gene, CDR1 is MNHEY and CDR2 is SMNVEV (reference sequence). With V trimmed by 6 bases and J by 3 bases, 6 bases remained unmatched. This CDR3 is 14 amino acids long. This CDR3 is CASSDRGGIYEQYV. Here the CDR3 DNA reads TGTGCCAGCAGCGACAGGGGGGGGATCTACGAGCAGTACGTC.

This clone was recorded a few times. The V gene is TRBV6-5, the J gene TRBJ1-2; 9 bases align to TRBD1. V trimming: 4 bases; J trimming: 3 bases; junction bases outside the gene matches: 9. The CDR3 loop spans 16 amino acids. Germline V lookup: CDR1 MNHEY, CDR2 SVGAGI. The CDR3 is CASSSAGTGLHYGYTF. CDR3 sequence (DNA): TGTGCCAGCAGTTCCGCGGGGACAGGGTTGCACTATGGCTACACCTTC.

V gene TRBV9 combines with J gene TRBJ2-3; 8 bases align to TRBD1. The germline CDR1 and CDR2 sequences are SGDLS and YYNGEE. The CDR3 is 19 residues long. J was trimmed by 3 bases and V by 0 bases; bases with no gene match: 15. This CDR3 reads CASSVAPGTGGGRTDTQYF. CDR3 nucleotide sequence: TGTGCCAGCAGCGTAGCCCCCGGGACAGGAGGTGGGCGAACAGATACGCAGTATTTT.

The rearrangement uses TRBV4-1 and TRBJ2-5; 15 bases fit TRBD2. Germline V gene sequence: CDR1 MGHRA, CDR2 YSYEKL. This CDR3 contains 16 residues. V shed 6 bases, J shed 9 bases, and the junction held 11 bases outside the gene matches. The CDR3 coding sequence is TGCGCCAGCAGGTCCGGGACTAGCGGGAGGAGGGAGGCCCAGTACTTC. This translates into CASRSGTSGRREAQYF.

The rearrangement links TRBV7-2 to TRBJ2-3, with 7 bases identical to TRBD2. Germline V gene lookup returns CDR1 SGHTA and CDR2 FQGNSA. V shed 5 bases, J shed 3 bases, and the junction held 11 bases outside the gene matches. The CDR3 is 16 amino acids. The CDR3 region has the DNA TGTGCCAGCAGCCTAAGGGTTACCGGGAGGACAGATACGCAGTATTTT. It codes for CASSLRVTGRTDTQYF.

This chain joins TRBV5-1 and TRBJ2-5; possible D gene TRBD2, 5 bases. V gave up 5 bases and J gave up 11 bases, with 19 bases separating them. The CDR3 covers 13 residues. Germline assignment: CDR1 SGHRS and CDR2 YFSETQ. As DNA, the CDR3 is TGCGCCAGCAGTCCCAGAGAGGGTGGGGAGCAGTACTTC. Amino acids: CASSPREGGEQYF.

The CDR3, as DNA: TGTGCCACCAGCAGAGAGAAGGCGGTACTCTACAATGAGCAGTTCTTC. This encodes CATSREKAVLYNEQFF. This chain joins TRBV15 and TRBJ2-1; no definite D call. Trimming took 0 bases from V and 3 from J, leaving 12 bases between them. CDR3 length equals 16 residues. Germline V CDR1 and CDR2: LNHNV, YYDKDF (reference sequence). The full variable domain, in which reference TRBV15 and TRBJ2-1 provide the parts outside the CDR3, is DAMVIQNPRYQVTQFGKPVTLSCSQTLNHNVMYWYQQKSSQAPKLLFHYYDKDFNNEADTPDNFQSRRPNTSFCFLDIRSPGLGDTAMYLCATSREKAVLYNEQFFGPGTRLTVL.

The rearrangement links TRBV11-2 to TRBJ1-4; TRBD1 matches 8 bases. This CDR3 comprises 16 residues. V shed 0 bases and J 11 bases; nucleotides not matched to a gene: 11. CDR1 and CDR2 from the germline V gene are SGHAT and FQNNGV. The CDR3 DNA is TGTGCCAGCAGCTTAGAAAGCCAGGGGGCGCGCGGGAAACTGTTTTTT. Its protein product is CASSLESQGARGKLFF.

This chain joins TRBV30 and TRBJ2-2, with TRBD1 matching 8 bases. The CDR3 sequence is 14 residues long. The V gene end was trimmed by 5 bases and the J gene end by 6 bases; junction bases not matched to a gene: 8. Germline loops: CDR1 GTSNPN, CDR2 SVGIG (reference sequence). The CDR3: CAWGGQGSSGELFF. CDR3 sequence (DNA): TGTGCCTGGGGTGGACAGGGAAGCTCCGGGGAGCTGTTTTTT.

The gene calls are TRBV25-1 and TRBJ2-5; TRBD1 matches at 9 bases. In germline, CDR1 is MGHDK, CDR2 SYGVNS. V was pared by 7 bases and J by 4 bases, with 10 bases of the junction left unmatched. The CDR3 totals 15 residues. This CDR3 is CASTGDRAAGETQYF. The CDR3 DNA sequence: TGTGCCAGCACCGGGGACAGGGCGGCTGGAGAGACCCAGTACTTC.

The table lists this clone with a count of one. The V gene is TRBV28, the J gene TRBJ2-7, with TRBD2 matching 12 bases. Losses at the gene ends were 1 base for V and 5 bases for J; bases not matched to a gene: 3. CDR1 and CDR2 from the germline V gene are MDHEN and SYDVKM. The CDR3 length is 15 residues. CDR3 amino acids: CASSLLTSGSNEQYF. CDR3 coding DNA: TGTGCCAGCAGTTTATTGACTAGCGGGAGCAACGAGCAGTACTTC. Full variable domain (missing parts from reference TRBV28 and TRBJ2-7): DVKVTQSSRYLVKRTGEKVFLECVQDMDHENMFWYRQDPGLGLRLIYFSYDVKMKEKGDIPEGYSVSREKKERFSLILESASTNQTSMYLCASSLLTSGSNEQYFGPGTRLTVT.

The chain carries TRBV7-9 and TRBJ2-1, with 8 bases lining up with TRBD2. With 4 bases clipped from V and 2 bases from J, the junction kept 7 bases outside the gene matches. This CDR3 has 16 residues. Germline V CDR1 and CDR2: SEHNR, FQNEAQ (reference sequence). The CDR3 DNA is TGTGCCAGCAGCTCCCCCCGGGAGGGCCCCTACAATGAGCAGTTCTTC. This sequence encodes CASSSPREGPYNEQFF.

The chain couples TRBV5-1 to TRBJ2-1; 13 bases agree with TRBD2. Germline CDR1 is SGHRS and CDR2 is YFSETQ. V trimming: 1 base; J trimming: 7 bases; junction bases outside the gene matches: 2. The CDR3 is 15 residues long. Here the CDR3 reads CASSLRLAGGNEQFF. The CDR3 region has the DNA TGCGCCAGCAGCTTGCGACTAGCGGGAGGTAATGAGCAGTTCTTC.

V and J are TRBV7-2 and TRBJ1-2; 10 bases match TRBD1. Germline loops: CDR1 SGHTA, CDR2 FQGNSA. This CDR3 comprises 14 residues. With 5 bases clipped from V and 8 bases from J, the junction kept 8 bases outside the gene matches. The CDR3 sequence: CASSIQGQGRGYTF. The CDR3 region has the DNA TGTGCCAGCAGCATACAGGGACAGGGGCGAGGCTACACCTTC.

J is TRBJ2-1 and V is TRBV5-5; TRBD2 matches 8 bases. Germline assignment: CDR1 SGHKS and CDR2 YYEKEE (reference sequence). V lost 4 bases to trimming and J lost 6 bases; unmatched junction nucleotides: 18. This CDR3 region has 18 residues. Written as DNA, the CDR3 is TGTGCCAGCAGCCTACAACCGGTAATAGCGGGAAGAGGCAATGAGCAGTTCTTC. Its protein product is CASSLQPVIAGRGNEQFF.

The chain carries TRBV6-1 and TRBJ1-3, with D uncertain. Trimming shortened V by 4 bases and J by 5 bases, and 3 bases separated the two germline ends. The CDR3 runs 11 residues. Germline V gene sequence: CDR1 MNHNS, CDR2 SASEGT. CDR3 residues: CASSGRNTIYF. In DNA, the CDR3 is TGTGCCAGCAGTGGTAGAAACACCATATATTTT.

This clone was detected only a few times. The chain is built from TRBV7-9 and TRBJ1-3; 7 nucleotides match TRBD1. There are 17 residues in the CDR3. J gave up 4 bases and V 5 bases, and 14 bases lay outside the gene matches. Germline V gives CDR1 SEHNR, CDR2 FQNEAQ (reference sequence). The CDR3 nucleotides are TGTGCCAGCAGCGCCCGGGACAGTCATCGAGACGGAAACACCATATATTTT. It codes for CASSARDSHRDGNTIYF.

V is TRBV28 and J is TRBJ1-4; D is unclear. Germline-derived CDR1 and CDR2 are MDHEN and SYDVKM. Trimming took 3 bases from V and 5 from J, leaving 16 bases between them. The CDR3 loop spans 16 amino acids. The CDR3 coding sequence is TGTGCCAGCAGTTTCCCCTCCGGGGATGGGAATGAAAAACTGTTTTTT. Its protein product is CASSFPSGDGNEKLFF.

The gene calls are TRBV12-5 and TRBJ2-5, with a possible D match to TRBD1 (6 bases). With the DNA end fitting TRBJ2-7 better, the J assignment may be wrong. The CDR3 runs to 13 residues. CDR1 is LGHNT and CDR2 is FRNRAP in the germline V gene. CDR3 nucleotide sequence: TGTGCTAGTGCCCAGGGGAGAGCCTACGAGCAGTACTTC. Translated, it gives CASAQGRAYEQYF.

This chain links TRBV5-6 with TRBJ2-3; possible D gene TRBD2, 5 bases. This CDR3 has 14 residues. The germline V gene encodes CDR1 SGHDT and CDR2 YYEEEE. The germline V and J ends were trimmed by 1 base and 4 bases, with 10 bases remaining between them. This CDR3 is CASSLPSAADTQYF. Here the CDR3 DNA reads TGTGCCAGCAGCTTGCCTTCAGCGGCAGATACGCAGTATTTT. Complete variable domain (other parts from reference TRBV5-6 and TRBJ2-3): DAGVTQSPTHLIKTRGQQVTLRCSPKSGHDTVSWYQQALGQGPQFIFQYYEEEERQRGNFPDRFSGHQFPNYSSELNVNALLLGDSALYLCASSLPSAADTQYFGPGTRLTVL.